The clone carrying this T cell receptor (beta chain) was observed a handful of times. Its antigen is as yet unknown. This CDR3 comprises 14 residues. V trimming: 3 bases; J trimming: 6 bases; junction bases outside the gene matches: 5. Germline V gene sequence: CDR1 MGHRA, CDR2 YSYEKL. This sample was included in a study of beta chain features in type 1 diabetes. cDNA synthesis used the whole RNA isolate, giving expressed TCRB sequences. Some clones are missing from TCRdb's copy, which holds only in-frame ones; the method was immunoSEQ multiplex PCR. The table lists some 160,000 clones, approximately 8.7% of them singletons, with 0.7% in the top ten. Notes on the study in general: The study found moderately but significantly shorter TCRB CDR3s in all four CD4+ subsets of Type 1 diabetes patients.

The TCR comes from a woman aged 30 to 39 with type 1 diabetes. The specimen was central memory CD4+ T cells from blood. This rearrangement joins TRBV4-1 to TRBJ1-1, with 9 bases aligning to TRBD1. The CDR3 nucleotides are TGCGCCAGCAGCCACGACAGGGGGTATGCTGAAGCTTTCTTT. Its translation: CASSHDRGYAEAFF.